Listed below are T cell receptor beta chains from one sample, sequenced in a study of OX40 agonist ivuxolimab in advanced cancers. TCRdb's table, derived via immunoSEQ multiplex PCR, lists solely in-frame clones and lacks some. The table includes 77,000 or so clones, 89% detected once. The material was CD4+ or CD8+ T cells sorted from blood, obtained in a trial of the OX40 agonist ivuxolimab. The receptors stem from an adult with an advanced solid tumor such as melanoma, head and neck, liver or kidney cancer. Both conserved end residues are part of each CDR3. A D gene is named only where the DNA matches it firmly. The size field is filled for only some rows; it gives once, few, many or a size class.

TRBJ2-7,TRBD1,TRBV19,14,-,TGTGCCAGTAGCCGGGGACAGGGTGCTAACGAGCAGTACTTC,CASSRGQGANEQYF
TRBJ2-7,-,TRBV2,13,once,TGTGCCAGCAACGGACAGAGGTTGGGCGAGCAGTACTTC,CASNGQRLGEQYF
TRBJ1-4,TRBD1,TRBV11-2,14,-,TGTGCCAGCCGGGCGGGACAGGGATTGAGGAAACTGTTTTTT,CASRAGQGLRKLFF
TRBJ1-1,TRBD1,TRBV2,13,-,TGTGCCAGCAGCCTAAACCGGGACAGGGACGGTTTCTTT,CASSLNRDRDGFF
TRBJ1-5,TRBD1,TRBV5-1,15,-,TGCGCCAGCAGCCTAGGGACAGGGGCTAATCAGCCCCAGCATTTT,CASSLGTGANQPQHF
TRBJ1-1,-,TRBV28,13,once,TGTGCCAGCAGGGGGTCCGGTTGGACTGAAGCTTTCTTT,CASRGSGWTEAFF
TRBJ2-7,-,TRBV2,12,-,TGTGCCAGCAGTGATGCTGGCATCGAGCAGTACTTC,CASSDAGIEQYF
TRBJ2-3,-,TRBV18,17,-,TGTGCCAGCTCACCACAGGACCCAGCATGGGCCACAGATACGCAGTATTTT,CASSPQDPAWATDTQYF
TRBJ2-4,-,TRBV2,20,-,TGTGCCAGCAGTGCACATTTAATCCATGGGTTTAAATTAGCCAAAAACATTCAGTACTTC,CASSAHLIHGFKLAKNIQYF
TRBJ2-2,-,TRBV5-4,15,-,TGTGCCAGCAGCCCACCGACACTTAACACCGGGGAGCTGTTTTTT,CASSPPTLNTGELFF
TRBJ2-7,-,TRBV7-2,14,-,TGTGCCAGCAGCTTACATCTCGGCAGGAATCGGCAGTACTTC,CASSLHLGRNRQYF
TRBJ1-1,-,TRBV29-1,13,few,TGCAGCGTTGCCGAAGGGATGAACACTGAAGCTTTCTTT,CSVAEGMNTEAFF
TRBJ2-2,-,TRBV4-1,15,-,TGCGCCAGCAGGCGGGGATTGAGCCCTACCGGGGAGCTGTTTTTT,CASRRGLSPTGELFF
TRBJ1-1,TRBD1,TRBV7-2,14,-,TGTGCCAGCAGCTCACAGACAGGGGCGGCTGAAGCTTTCTTT,CASSSQTGAAEAFF
TRBJ2-5,TRBD2,TRBV11-2,16,-,TGTGCCAGCAGCACCATCCTAGCGGGAGGTTCGGAGACCCAGTACTTC,CASSTILAGGSETQYF
TRBJ1-6,TRBD1,TRBV5-1,14,few,TGCGCCAGCAGCTTGGGACAGGGGACTTCACCCCTCCACTTT,CASSLGQGTSPLHF
TRBJ2-1,TRBD2,TRBV7-9,15,-,TGTGCCAGCAGCCCCCCTTTCCGGGAGGGCAATGAGCAGTTCTTC,CASSPPFREGNEQFF
TRBJ2-4,-,TRBV19,19,-,TGTGCCGGCCCACGTACCGGGACAGGTGGGGGGGTAGCCAAAAACATTCAGTACTTC,CAGPRTGTGGGVAKNIQYF
TRBJ2-7,-,TRBV5-1,15,-,TGCGCCAGCAGCATCGGACCCCCAAGCTCCTACGAGCAGTACTTC,CASSIGPPSSYEQYF
TRBJ1-1,-,TRBV18,13,once,TGTGCCAGCCAGACAGGAAGGAACACTGAAGCTTTCTTT,CASQTGRNTEAFF
TRBJ1-4,-,TRBV19,12,-,TGTGCCAGTAGCCCGTCGGACAGCCAACTGTTTTTT,CASSPSDSQLFF
TRBJ1-5,-,TRBV28,14,-,TGTGCCAGCAGTTCCATCCAAGCCAATCAGCCCCAGCATTTT,CASSSIQANQPQHF
TRBJ2-7,-,TRBV12-5,17,-,TGTGCTAGTGGTTTGGTACGTAACGGCCTTGACTCCTACGAGCAGTACTTC,CASGLVRNGLDSYEQYF
TRBJ1-1,-,TRBV19,14,-,TGTGCCAGTAGTTCCAGACAGTGGGACACTGAAGCTTTCTTT,CASSSRQWDTEAFF
TRBJ1-3,-,TRBV4-3,15,-,TGCGCCAGCAGCCCCCGTGGGAGGGAGGGAAACACCATATATTTT,CASSPRGREGNTIYF
TRBJ1-5,TRBD1,TRBV19,13,-,TGTGCCAGTAGCCGGACAGGGGGTCAGCCCCAGCATTTT,CASSRTGGQPQHF
TRBJ2-1,-,TRBV27,14,-,TGTGCCAGCAGTTTGGTGGGCCTACACAATGAGCAGTTCTTC,CASSLVGLHNEQFF
TRBJ2-7,-,TRBV15,11,-,TGTGCCACCAGCAGAGGATACGAGCAGTACTTC,CATSRGYEQYF
TRBJ1-2,TRBD1,TRBV11-2,12,-,TGTGCCAGCAGCAGACAGGGTTATGGCTACACCTTC,CASSRQGYGYTF
TRBJ2-5,-,TRBV4-2,14,-,TGTGCCAGCAGCCGCTCAGTCACCCAAGAGACCCAGTACTTC,CASSRSVTQETQYF
TRBJ2-7,TRBD1,TRBV19,14,-,TGTGCCAGTAGCACGACAGGGGGCCTCTACGAGCAGTACTTC,CASSTTGGLYEQYF
TRBJ2-5,-,TRBV12-5,15,once,TGTGCTAGTGGACAGGGAGCTACGCTCCAAGAGACCCAGTACTTC,CASGQGATLQETQYF
TRBJ2-5,-,TRBV2,13,-,TGTGCCAGCGGCGGCTCCCCGGAGGTGACCCAGTACTTC,CASGGSPEVTQYF
TRBJ2-7,-,TRBV21-1,13,-,TGTGCCAGCATTTGCCGGGAATCCTACGAGCAGTACTTC,CASICRESYEQYF
TRBJ2-3,TRBD2,TRBV5-4,15,once,TGTGCCAGCAGCTCGAAGCGGGAGGGCCCAGATACGCAGTATTTT,CASSSKREGPDTQYF
TRBJ2-4,TRBD2,TRBV6-6,15,few,TGTGCCAGCAGTTACGGCGGGAGCGCCAAAAACATTCAGTACTTC,CASSYGGSAKNIQYF
TRBJ2-7,TRBD1,TRBV6-1,14,-,TGTGCCAGCAGGAGGGACAGGGGTCTCTACGAGCAGTACTTC,CASRRDRGLYEQYF
TRBJ1-5,-,TRBV2,13,-,TGTGCCAGCAGTGAGTGGTCTGATCAGCCCCAGCATTTT,CASSEWSDQPQHF
TRBJ2-1,-,TRBV4-1,15,-,TGCGCCAGCAGCCAAAGAGGACAGATAGTCAATGAGCAGTTCTTC,CASSQRGQIVNEQFF
TRBJ1-1,-,TRBV2,15,-,TGTGCCAGTAGTGAATACGGACTCCTGAACACTGAAGCTTTCTTT,CASSEYGLLNTEAFF
TRBJ2-6,TRBD1,TRBV19,21,few,TGTGCCAGTAGTATAAAGGGGAAGTTGACAGGGGCCCTCTCTGGGGCCAACGTCCTGACTTTC,CASSIKGKLTGALSGANVLTF
TRBJ2-5,TRBD2,TRBV11-2,14,-,TGTGCCAGCAGCTTATTAGCGGGAGGAGAGACCCAGTACTTC,CASSLLAGGETQYF
TRBJ1-3,-,TRBV7-9,13,few,TGTGCCAGCAGCCTCTACTCTGGAAACACCATATATTTT,CASSLYSGNTIYF
TRBJ2-3,TRBD2,TRBV5-4,14,-,TGTGCCAGCAGCTCCGCGCGGGGGGATGATACGCAGTATTTT,CASSSARGDDTQYF
TRBJ2-7,-,TRBV7-2,14,-,TGTGCCAGCAGCTTAAGCCCTGAATACTACGAGCAGTACTTC,CASSLSPEYYEQYF
TRBJ2-7,TRBD1,TRBV11-2,14,-,TGTGCCAGCAGCTTAGGTGGGACAGACGACGAGCAGTACTTC,CASSLGGTDDEQYF
TRBJ2-7,-,TRBV6-5,13,-,TGTGCCAGCAGTTACTCAAGCTCCTACGAGCAGTACTTC,CASSYSSSYEQYF
TRBJ1-1,-,TRBV6-6,12,-,TGTGCCAGCAGTGGTGGCGGGGATGAAGCTTTCTTT,CASSGGGDEAFF
TRBJ2-6,-,TRBV7-9,15,-,TGTGCCAGCACCCCGGGAGCTTTTGGGGCCAACGTCCTGACTTTC,CASTPGAFGANVLTF
TRBJ1-5,TRBD1,TRBV6-5,15,-,TGTGCCAGCAGCACCTCAGGGGGACAATCTCAGCCCCAGCATTTT,CASSTSGGQSQPQHF
TRBJ2-7,TRBD1,TRBV27,15,-,TGTGCCAGCAGTCGACAGGGGGCTAGTACCTACGAGCAGTACTTC,CASSRQGASTYEQYF
TRBJ1-5,-,TRBV15,13,-,TGTGCCACCAGCAGAGAAGGGGCTCGTCCCCAGCATTTT,CATSREGARPQHF
TRBJ1-2,TRBD1,TRBV5-1,16,-,TGCGCCAGCAGCTTCTTACAGGGGGACGGGGCCTATGGCTACACCTTC,CASSFLQGDGAYGYTF